What follows is one T cell receptor (beta chain) and its context. Its antigen is unknown. Sample time point: patch test 2, 6 weeks after DPC sensitization. Treatment meaning: therapeutic diphenylcyclopropenone sensitization with weekly scalp DPC. The sample originates from a study of human T cells and chemical hapten exposure. Study in general: Diphenylcyclopropenone, dosed weekly to the scalp, was given to patients throughout the roughly 22-week study.

The CDR3 spans 12 residues. The V end was cut by 6 bases, the J end by 10 bases, with 18 bases between. Germline V lookup: CDR1 SQVTM, CDR2 ANQGSEA. General study results and limits: Among TCRs, those above 1 in 1000 frequency were unaffected by DPC sensitization.

Unique molecular identifiers were linked by the library to individual cDNA molecules. Via MiXCR, TCRdb re-called the RACE reads, giving one row per CDR3 protein. The sample has about 140,000 distinct CDR3 sequences; approximately 12% are singletons. The chain carries TRBV29-1 and TRBJ1-1, with D perhaps matching TRBD1 (5 bases). This TCR was recovered from a woman between 50 and 59 years old with alopecia areata. Some clones in this sample may be carry-over from other donors' samples. This sample comprised whole blood, obtained in connection with sensitization to the hapten diphenylcyclopropenone (DPC). This CDR3 is CSVEAPGPGAFF. CDR3 DNA: TGCAGCGTGGAGGCCCCGGGACCGGGAGCTTTCTTT. The full variable domain, with the rest looked up from reference TRBV29-1 and TRBJ1-1, is SAVISQKPSRDICQRGTSLTIQCQVDSQVTMMFWYRQQPGQSLTLIATANQGSEATYESGFVIDKFPISRPNLTFSTLTVSNMSPEDSSIYLCSVEAPGPGAFFGQGTRLTVV.